This TCR beta chain is drawn from a study of T cell repertoires in cytomegalovirus infection. For the study at large: Recently identified HLA-C-restricted CMV epitopes were among the peptides used. A matching HLA type, together with CMV infection, was signaled by public TCR beta signatures. Broader study findings: In two of eight donors, the top clonotype was HLA-C-restricted CMV-specific.

TCRdb reprocessed the reads via MiXCR and lists one record per CDR3 protein. The sample lists approximately 590,000 distinct CDR3 sequences, around two fifths occurring once. This clonotype turned up a few times. Its antigen is still unknown. CDR3 length: 15 amino acids. In germline, CDR1 is LGHNA, CDR2 YNFKEQ. The germline V and J ends were trimmed by 4 bases and 9 bases, with 16 bases remaining between them. The sequence derives from a human donor in good health (CMV status not recorded). Some clones in this sample may be carry-over from other donors' samples. This rearrangement joins TRBV4-2 to TRBJ1-6; a weak D match, TRBD1 (5 bases). Sequenced material: cultured PBMCs, taken from culture after CMV antigen stimulation. The chain's CDR3 is CASSPPGGGRSPLHF. CDR3 DNA: TGTGCCAGCAGCCCCCCGGGGGGGGGACGTTCACCCCTCCACTTT.